The clone carrying this TCR beta chain was found once. Its antigen is not known. The CDR3 totals 15 residues. The germline V and J ends were trimmed by 0 bases and 5 bases, with 13 bases remaining between them. Germline V gene sequence: CDR1 LNHNV, CDR2 YYDKDF (reference sequence). Sampled while nominally healthy, donors likely had unrecorded immune exposures. The data stem from a study of cytomegalovirus exposure and HLA in healthy donors. Whole-study results and caveats: Compared with the roughly 700-donor mean, an Asian-associated ancestry cluster reportedly had fewer N-insertions, according to a later analysis. As was reported, the HLA-A and HLA-B alleles of most subjects were accurately predicted from TCR beta sequences. A prior analysis recorded that most TCR beta V segments were productive about 87% or about 30% of the time.

The PCR contained 60 Vbeta and 13 Jbeta primers. Clones were sequenced by immunoSEQ multiplex PCR, and TCRdb holds only the in-frame ones, with some missing. The data hold under 200,000 clones, with approximately 83% observed a single time. The receptor was derived from a man aged 18 to 35 in good health and CMV-seropositive. This chain joins TRBV15 and TRBJ1-1; tentative D call: TRBD1 (5 bases). Material: PBMCs. The CDR3 region is CATSRDLGRATEAFF. In DNA, the CDR3 is TGTGCCACCAGCAGAGATTTGGGCAGGGCAACTGAAGCTTTCTTT.